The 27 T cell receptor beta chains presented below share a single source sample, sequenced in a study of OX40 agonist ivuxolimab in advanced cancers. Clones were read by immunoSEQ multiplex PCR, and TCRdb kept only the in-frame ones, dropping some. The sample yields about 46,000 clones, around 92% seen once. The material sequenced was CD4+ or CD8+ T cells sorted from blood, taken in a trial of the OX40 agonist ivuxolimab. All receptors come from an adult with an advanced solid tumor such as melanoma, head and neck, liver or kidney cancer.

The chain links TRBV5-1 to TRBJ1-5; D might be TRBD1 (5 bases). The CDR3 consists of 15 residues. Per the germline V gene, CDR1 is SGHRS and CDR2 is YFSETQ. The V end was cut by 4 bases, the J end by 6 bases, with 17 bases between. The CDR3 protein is CASSPGPQSGQPQHF. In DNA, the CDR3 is TGCGCCAGCAGCCCGGGACCTCAGTCTGGTCAGCCCCAGCATTTT.

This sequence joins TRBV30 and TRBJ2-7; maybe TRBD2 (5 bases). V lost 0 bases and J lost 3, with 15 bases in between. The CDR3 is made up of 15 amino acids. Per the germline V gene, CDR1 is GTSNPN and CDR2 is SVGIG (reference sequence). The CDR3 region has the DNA TGTGCCTGGAGTGTCCCGAGGGAGATAGACTACGAGCAGTACTTC. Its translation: CAWSVPREIDYEQYF.

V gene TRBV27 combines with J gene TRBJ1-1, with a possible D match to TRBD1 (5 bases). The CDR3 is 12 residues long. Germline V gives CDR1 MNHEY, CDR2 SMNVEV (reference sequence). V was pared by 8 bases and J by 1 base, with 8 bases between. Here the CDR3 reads CASSRGNTEAFF. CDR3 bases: TGTGCCAGCTCTAGGGGGAACACTGAAGCTTTCTTT.

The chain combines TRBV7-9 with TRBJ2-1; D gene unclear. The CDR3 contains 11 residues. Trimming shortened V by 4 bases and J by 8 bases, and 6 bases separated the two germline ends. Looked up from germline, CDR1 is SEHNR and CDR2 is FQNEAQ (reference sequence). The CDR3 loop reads CASSSVDEQFF. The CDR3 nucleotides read TGTGCCAGCAGCTCCGTTGATGAGCAGTTCTTC. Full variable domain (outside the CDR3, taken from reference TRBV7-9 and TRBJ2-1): DTGVSQNPRHKITKRGQNVTFRCDPISEHNRLYWYRQTLGQGPEFLTYFQNEAQLEKSRLLSDRFSAERPKGSFSTLEIQRTEQGDSAMYLCASSSVDEQFFGPGTRLTVL.

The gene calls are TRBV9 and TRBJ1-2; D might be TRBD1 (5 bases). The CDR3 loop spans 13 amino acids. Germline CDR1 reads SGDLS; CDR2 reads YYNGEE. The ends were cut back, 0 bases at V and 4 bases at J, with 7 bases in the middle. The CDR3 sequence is CASSVATGYGYTF. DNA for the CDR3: TGTGCCAGCAGCGTAGCTACAGGCTATGGCTACACCTTC.

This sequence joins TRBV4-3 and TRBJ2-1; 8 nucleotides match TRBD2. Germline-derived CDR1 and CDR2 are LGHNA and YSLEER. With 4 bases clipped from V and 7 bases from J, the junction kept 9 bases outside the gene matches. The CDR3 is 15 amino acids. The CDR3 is CASSPKALAVNEQFF. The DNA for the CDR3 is TGCGCCAGCAGCCCGAAGGCACTAGCGGTAAATGAGCAGTTCTTC.

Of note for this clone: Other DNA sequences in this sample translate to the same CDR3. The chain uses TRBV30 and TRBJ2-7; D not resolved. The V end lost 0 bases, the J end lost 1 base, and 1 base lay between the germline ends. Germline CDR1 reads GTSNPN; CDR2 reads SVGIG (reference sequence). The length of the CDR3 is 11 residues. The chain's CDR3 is CAWSVSYEQYF. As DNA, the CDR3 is TGTGCCTGGAGTGTTTCCTACGAGCAGTACTTC.

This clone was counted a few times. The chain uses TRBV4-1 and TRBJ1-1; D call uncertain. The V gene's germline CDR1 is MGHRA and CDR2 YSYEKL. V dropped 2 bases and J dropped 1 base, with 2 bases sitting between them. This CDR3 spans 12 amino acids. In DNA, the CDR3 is TGCGCCAGCAGCCAACAGAACACTGAAGCTTTCTTT. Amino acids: CASSQQNTEAFF.

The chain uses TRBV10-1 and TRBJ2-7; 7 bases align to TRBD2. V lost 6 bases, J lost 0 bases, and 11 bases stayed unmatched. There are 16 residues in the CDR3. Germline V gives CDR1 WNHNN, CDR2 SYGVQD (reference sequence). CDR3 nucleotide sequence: TGCGCCAGCAGGGAGATCAGCGGGGATACCTCCTACGAGCAGTACTTC. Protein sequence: CASREISGDTSYEQYF.

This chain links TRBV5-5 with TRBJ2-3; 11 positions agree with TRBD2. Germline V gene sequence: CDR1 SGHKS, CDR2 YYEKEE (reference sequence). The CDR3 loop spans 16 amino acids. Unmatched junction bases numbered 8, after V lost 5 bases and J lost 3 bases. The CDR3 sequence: CASRPGRLAGTDTQYF. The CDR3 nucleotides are TGTGCCAGCAGACCCGGGCGACTAGCGGGGACAGATACGCAGTATTTT.

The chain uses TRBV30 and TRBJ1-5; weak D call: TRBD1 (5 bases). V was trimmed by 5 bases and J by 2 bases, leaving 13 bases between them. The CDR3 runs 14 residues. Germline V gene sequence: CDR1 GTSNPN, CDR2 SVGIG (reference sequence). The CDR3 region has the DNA TGTGCCTGGGGGAACACGGGACGCAATCAGCCCCAGCATTTT. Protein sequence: CAWGNTGRNQPQHF.

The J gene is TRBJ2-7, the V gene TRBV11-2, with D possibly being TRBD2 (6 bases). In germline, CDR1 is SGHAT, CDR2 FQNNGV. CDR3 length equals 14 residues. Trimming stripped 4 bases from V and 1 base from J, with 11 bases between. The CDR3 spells CASSSEGPSYEQYF. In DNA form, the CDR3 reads TGTGCCAGCAGCTCGGAGGGGCCTTCCTACGAGCAGTACTTC.

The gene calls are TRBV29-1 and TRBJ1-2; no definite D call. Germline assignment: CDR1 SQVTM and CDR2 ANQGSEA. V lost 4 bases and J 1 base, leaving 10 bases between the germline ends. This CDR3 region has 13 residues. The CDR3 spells CSVVGIFNYGYTF. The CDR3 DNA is TGCAGCGTTGTGGGCATCTTTAACTATGGCTACACCTTC.

The DNA of the CDR3 is TGTGCCAGCAGGGCCCCCGGGACGGGTGAAGCTTTCTTT. This translates into CASRAPGTGEAFF. The chain recombines TRBV7-9 with TRBJ1-1; D is possibly TRBD1 (5 bases). Germline assignment: CDR1 SEHNR and CDR2 FQNEAQ (reference sequence). CDR3 length equals 13 residues. V lost 6 bases, J lost 7 bases, and 15 bases lay in between.

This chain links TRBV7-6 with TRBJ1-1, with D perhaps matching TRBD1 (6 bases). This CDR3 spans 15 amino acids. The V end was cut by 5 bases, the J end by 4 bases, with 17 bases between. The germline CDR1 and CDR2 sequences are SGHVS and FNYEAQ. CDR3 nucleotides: TGTGCCAGCAGCCCCCGTTCGGCAGGGGTCACTGAAGCTTTCTTT. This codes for CASSPRSAGVTEAFF.

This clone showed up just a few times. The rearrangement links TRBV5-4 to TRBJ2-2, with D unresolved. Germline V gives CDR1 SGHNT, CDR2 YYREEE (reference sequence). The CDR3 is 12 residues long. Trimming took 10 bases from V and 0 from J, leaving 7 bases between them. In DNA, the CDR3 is TGTGCCGTCACGGCGAACACCGGGGAGCTGTTTTTT. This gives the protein CAVTANTGELFF.

The CDR3 here is CASSIDRPGQGGFVWGYTF. The DNA of the CDR3 is TGTGCCAGTAGTATAGATCGGCCGGGACAGGGGGGCTTCGTGTGGGGCTACACCTTC. V gene TRBV19 combines with J gene TRBJ1-2, with 11 bases aligning to TRBD1. Unmatched junction bases numbered 17, after V lost 0 bases and J lost 8 bases. This CDR3 region has 19 residues. Germline CDR1 and CDR2: LNHDA and SQIVND (reference sequence).

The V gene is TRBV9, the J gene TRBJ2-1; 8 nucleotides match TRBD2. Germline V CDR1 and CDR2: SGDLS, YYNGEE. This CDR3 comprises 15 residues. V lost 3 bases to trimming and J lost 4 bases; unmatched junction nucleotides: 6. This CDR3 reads CASSGIAGKYNEQFF. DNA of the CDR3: TGTGCCAGCAGCGGAATAGCGGGGAAATACAATGAGCAGTTCTTC.

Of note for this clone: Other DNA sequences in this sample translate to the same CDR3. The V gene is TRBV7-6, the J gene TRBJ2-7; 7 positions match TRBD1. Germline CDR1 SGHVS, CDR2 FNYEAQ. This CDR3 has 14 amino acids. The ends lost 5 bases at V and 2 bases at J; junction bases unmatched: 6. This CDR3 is CASSIGQGAYEQYF. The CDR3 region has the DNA TGTGCCAGCAGCATAGGGCAGGGGGCCTACGAGCAGTACTTC.

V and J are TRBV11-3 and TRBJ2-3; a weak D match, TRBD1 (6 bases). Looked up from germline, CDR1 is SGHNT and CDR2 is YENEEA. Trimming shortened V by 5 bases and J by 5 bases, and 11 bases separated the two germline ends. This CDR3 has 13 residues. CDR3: CASSVLQGDTQYF. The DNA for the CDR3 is TGTGCCAGCAGCGTCCTACAGGGAGATACGCAGTATTTT.

The CDR3 region is CASSPASRTDTQYF. In nucleotides, the CDR3 is TGTGCCAGCAGCCCGGCCAGCCGCACAGATACGCAGTATTTT. The chain is built from TRBV11-1 and TRBJ2-3; D remains ambiguous. V lost 5 bases and J lost 1, with 10 bases in between. Germline loops: CDR1 SGHAT, CDR2 FQDESV (reference sequence). This CDR3 is 14 amino acids long.

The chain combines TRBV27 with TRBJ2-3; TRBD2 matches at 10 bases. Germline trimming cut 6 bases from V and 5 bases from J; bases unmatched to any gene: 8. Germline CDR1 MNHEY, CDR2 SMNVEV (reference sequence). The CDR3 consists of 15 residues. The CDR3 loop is CASSLLAGRGDTQYF. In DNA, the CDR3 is TGTGCCAGCAGCTTACTAGCGGGGAGAGGAGATACGCAGTATTTT.

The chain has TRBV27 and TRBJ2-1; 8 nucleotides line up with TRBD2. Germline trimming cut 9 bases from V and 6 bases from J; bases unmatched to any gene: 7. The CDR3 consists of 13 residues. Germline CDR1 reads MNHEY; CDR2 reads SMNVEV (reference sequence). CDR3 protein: CASAAGDFNEQFF. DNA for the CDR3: TGTGCCAGTGCAGCGGGAGATTTCAATGAGCAGTTCTTC.

The DNA for the CDR3 is TGTGCCAGCAGTTTTCAGGAGAACTATGGCTACACCTTC. Translation gives CASSFQENYGYTF. The chain is built from TRBV27 and TRBJ1-2; D remains unclear. The CDR3 extends over 13 amino acids. Germline V gene sequence: CDR1 MNHEY, CDR2 SMNVEV (reference sequence). Trimming left V 3 bases short and J 2 bases short, with 7 bases between.

The CDR3 region has the DNA TGTGCCAGTGCACTAAAAAGCGGGAACCAAGAGACCCAGTACTTC. Amino acid sequence: CASALKSGNQETQYF. This chain links TRBV19 with TRBJ2-5, with 7 bases matching TRBD2. The CDR3 length is 15 residues. The ends lost 8 bases at V and 0 bases at J; junction bases unmatched: 9. Germline CDR1 reads LNHDA; CDR2 reads SQIVND (reference sequence).

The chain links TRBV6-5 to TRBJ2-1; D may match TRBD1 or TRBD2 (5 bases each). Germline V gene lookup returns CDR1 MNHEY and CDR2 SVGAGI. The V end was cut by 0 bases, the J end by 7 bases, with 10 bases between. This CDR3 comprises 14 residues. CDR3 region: CASSYSAGTNEQFF. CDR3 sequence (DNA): TGTGCCAGCAGTTACTCCGCCGGGACGAATGAGCAGTTCTTC.

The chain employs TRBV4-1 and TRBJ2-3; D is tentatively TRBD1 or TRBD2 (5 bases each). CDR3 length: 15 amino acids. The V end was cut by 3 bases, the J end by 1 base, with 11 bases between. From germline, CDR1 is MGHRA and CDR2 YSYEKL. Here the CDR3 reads CASSHPLGGTDTQYF. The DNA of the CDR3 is TGCGCCAGCAGCCACCCCTTGGGGGGCACAGATACGCAGTATTTT.